A single sample is the source of the 7 T cell receptor beta chains below, sequenced in a study of neurological immune-mediated disorders. TCRdb itself ran the 5' RACE reads through MiXCR, one entry per CDR3 protein. The sample holds 25,000 to 30,000 distinct CDR3 sequences, approximately 6.6% seen once. The material sequenced was PBMCs. These receptors all come from a woman between 45 and 65 years old in good health.

This clonotype occurred many times. This chain uses TRBV5-1 with TRBJ1-5; no clear D gene. The germline V gene encodes CDR1 SGHRS and CDR2 YFSETQ. Trimming removed 0 bases at V and 0 bases at J, with 7 bases between. This CDR3 is built from 15 residues. The CDR3 sequence: CASSLGPTSNQPQHF. DNA for the CDR3: TGCGCCAGCAGCTTGGGTCCGACTAGCAATCAGCCCCAGCATTTT.

This clonotype was detected ten times or more. This sequence joins TRBV5-1 and TRBJ1-2; D unclear. The CDR3 spans 17 residues. V dropped 10 bases and J dropped 7 bases, with 32 bases sitting between them. Germline V gene data show CDR1 as SGHRS and CDR2 as YFSETQ. In nucleotides, the CDR3 is TGCGCCGGCCAATTATTGTATGTGGAGCCGAACTCTCCTGGCTACACCTTC. Translated: CAGQLLYVEPNSPGYTF.

This clonotype was picked up many times. CDR3 sequence reads: CASSQGGPYNEQFF. In DNA, the CDR3 is TGTGCCAGCAGCCAAGGGGGACCCTACAATGAGCAGTTCTTC. V and J are TRBV3-1 and TRBJ2-1; D assignment may be TRBD1 or TRBD2 (5 bases each). V was pared by 1 base and J by 2 bases, with 6 bases between. This CDR3 is built from 14 residues. Per germline, CDR1 LGHDT and CDR2 YNNKEL (reference sequence).

This clonotype was found many times. The CDR3 DNA follows: TGCAGTGCTAGAGACCCTAGGGGGGGCGGTTTGAATTCACCCCTCCACTTT. This codes for CSARDPRGGGLNSPLHF. The gene calls are TRBV20-1 and TRBJ1-6; D possibly corresponds to TRBD1 (6 bases). The CDR3 has 17 residues. The germline CDR1 and CDR2 sequences are DFQATT and SNEGSKA (reference sequence). Trimming pared 0 bases from V and 7 bases from J, leaving 19 bases between.

This clonotype was counted at least ten times. The chain carries TRBV20-1 and TRBJ2-5; D might be TRBD2 (5 bases). The CDR3 is 15 residues long. The V gene lost 0 bases and the J gene lost 5 bases, with 16 bases spanning the gap. Germline V lookup: CDR1 DFQATT, CDR2 SNEGSKA (reference sequence). The DNA of the CDR3 is TGCAGTGCTAGAGATCTCGTAGGGAGTCAGGAGACCCAGTACTTC. It specifies CSARDLVGSQETQYF.

At least ten counts were recorded for this clonotype. This chain connects TRBV5-1 to TRBJ2-1; D perhaps matches TRBD2 (6 bases). Between the trimmed V and J ends, which lost 0 bases and 2 bases, there was a span of 18 bases. CDR3 length: 18 residues. Germline V gene data show CDR1 as SGHRS and CDR2 as YFSETQ. CDR3 in DNA: TGCGCCAGCAGCTTGGGAGTCCTAGCGCGGGATACCTACAATGAGCAGTTCTTC. Amino acids: CASSLGVLARDTYNEQFF.

Many counts were recorded for this clonotype. CDR3 sequence: CSVGFDEQYF. The CDR3 bases are TGCAGCGTTGGTTTCGACGAGCAGTACTTC. The chain couples TRBV29-1 to TRBJ2-7; D is unresolved. The V gene's germline CDR1 is SQVTM and CDR2 ANQGSEA. V was shortened by 4 bases and J by 5 bases, with 6 bases between the two germline ends. This CDR3 region has 10 residues.